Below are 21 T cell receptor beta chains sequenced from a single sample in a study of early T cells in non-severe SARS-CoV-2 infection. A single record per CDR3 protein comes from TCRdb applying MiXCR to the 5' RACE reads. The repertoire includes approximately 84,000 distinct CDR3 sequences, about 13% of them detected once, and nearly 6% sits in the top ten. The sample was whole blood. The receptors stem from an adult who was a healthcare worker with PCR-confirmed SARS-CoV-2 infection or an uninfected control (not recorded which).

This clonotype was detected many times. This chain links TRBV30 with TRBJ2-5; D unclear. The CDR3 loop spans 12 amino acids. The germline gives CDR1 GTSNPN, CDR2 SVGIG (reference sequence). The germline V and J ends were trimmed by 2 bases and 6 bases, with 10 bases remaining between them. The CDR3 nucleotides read TGTGCCTGGAGTACCGGGTCGCAGACCCAGTACTTC. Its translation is CAWSTGSQTQYF.

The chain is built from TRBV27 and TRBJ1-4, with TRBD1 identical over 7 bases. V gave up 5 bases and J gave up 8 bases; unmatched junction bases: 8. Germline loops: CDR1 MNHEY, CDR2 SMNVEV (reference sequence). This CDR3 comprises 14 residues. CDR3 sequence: CASSNRDRQEKLFF. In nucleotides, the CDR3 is TGTGCCAGCAGTAACCGGGACAGACAAGAAAAACTGTTTTTT.

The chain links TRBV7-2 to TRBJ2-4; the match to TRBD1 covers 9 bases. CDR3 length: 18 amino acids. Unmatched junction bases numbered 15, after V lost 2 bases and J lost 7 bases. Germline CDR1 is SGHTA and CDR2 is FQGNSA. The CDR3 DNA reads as TGTGCCAGCAGCTTAAGGCCCTCTACCGGGACAGGGAAGAACATTCAGTACTTC. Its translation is CASSLRPSTGTGKNIQYF. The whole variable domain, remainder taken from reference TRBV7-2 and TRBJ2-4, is GAGVSQSPSNKVTEKGKDVELRCDPISGHTALYWYRQSLGQGLEFLIYFQGNSAPDKSGLPSDRFSAERTGGSVSTLTIQRTQQEDSAVYLCASSLRPSTGTGKNIQYFGAGTRLSVL.

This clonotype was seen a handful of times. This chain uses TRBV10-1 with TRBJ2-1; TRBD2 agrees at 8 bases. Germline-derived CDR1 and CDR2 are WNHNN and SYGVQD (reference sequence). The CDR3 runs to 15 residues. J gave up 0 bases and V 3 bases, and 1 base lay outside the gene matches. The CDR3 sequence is CASSDTSGSYNEQFF. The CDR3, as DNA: TGCGCCAGCAGTGATACTAGCGGCTCCTACAATGAGCAGTTCTTC.

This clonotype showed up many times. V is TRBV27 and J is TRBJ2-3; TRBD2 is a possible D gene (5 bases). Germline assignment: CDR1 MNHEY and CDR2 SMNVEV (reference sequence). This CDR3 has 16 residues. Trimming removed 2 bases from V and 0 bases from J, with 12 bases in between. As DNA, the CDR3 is TGTGCCAGCAGTTTAACCTTGGAGGTCAGCACAGATACGCAGTATTTT. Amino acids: CASSLTLEVSTDTQYF.

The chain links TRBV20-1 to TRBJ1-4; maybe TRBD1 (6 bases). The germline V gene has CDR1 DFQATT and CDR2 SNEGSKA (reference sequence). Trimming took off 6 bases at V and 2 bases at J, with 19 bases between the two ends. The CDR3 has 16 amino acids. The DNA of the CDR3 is TGCAGTGCCCCCGCCCTGGGGGCACGGACTAATGAAAAACTGTTTTTT. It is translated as CSAPALGARTNEKLFF.

CDR3 nucleotides: TGCGCCAGCAGCTTGGCGGCCAGGGATTATGGCTACACCTTC. It is translated as CASSLAARDYGYTF. This chain links TRBV5-1 with TRBJ1-2, with D possibly being TRBD1 (5 bases). Germline V gene lookup returns CDR1 SGHRS and CDR2 YFSETQ. Trimming removed 0 bases from V and 5 bases from J, with 11 bases in between. This CDR3 has 14 amino acids.

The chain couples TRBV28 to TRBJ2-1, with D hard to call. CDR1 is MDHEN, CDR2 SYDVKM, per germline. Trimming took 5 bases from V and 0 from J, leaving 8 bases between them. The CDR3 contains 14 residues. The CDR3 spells CASSLEFSYNEQFF. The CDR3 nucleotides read TGTGCCAGCAGTCTAGAGTTCTCCTACAATGAGCAGTTCTTC.

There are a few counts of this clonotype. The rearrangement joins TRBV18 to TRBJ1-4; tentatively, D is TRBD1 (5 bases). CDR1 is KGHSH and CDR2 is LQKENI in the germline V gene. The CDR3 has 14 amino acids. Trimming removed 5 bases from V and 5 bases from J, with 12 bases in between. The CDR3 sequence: CASSEWQGNEKLFF. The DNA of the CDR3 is TGTGCCAGCTCAGAATGGCAGGGAAATGAAAAACTGTTTTTT.

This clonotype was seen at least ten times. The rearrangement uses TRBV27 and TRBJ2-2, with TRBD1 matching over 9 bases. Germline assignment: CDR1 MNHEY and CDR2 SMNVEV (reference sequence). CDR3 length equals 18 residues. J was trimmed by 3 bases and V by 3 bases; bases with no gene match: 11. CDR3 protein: CASSFLPQGARDTGELFF. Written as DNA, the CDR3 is TGTGCCAGCAGTTTTCTCCCACAGGGGGCTCGTGACACCGGGGAGCTGTTTTTT.

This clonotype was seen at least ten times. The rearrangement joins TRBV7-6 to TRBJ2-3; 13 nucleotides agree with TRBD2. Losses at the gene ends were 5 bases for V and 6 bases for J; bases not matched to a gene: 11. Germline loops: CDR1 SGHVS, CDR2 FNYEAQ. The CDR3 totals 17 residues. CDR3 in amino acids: CASSGRGLAGVLDTQYF. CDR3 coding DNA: TGTGCCAGCAGCGGAAGAGGACTAGCGGGAGTCTTGGATACGCAGTATTTT.

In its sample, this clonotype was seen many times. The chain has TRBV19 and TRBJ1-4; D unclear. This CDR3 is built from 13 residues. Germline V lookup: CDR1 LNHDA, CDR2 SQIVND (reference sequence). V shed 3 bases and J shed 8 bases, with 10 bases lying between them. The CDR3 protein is CASSIVMTEKLFF. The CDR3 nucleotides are TGTGCCAGTAGTATTGTGATGACGGAAAAACTGTTTTTT.

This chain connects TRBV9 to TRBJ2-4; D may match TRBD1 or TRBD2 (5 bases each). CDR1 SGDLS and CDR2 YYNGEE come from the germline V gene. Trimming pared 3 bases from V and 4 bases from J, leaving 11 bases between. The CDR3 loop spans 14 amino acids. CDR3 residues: CASSARDGKNIQYF. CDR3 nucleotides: TGTGCCAGCAGCGCCCGGGACGGGAAAAACATTCAGTACTTC.

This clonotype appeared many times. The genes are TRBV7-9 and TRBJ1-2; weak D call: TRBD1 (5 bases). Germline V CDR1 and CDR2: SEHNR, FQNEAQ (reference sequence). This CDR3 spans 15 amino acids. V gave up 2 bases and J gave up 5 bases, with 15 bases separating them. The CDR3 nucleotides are TGTGCCAGCAGCTTAAGGGGCCAGGGACCTTATGGCTACACCTTC. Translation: CASSLRGQGPYGYTF. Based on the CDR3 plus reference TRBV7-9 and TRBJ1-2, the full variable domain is DTGVSQNPRHKITKRGQNVTFRCDPISEHNRLYWYRQTLGQGPEFLTYFQNEAQLEKSRLLSDRFSAERPKGSFSTLEIQRTEQGDSAMYLCASSLRGQGPYGYTFGSGTRLTVV.

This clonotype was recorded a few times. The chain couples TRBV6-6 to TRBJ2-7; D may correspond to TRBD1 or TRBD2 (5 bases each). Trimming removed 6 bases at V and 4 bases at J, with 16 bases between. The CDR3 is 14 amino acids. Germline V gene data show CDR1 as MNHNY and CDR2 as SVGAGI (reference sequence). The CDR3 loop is CASRSGTPTYEQYF. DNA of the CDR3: TGTGCCAGCAGGTCCGGGACGCCAACTTACGAGCAGTACTTC.

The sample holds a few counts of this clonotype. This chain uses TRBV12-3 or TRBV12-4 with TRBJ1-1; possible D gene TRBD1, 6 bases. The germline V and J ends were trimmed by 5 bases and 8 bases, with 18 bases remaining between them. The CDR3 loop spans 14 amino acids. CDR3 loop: CASSTSWGRGEAFF. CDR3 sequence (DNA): TGTGCCAGCAGTACCTCATGGGGCAGGGGAGAAGCTTTCTTT.

CDR3 in amino acids: CASDRGTGELFF. Here the CDR3 DNA reads TGTGCCTCCGATCGGGGCACCGGGGAGCTGTTTTTT. The V call is TRBV19, the J call TRBJ2-2, with TRBD2 as a possible D gene (5 bases). V was cut by 11 bases and J by 4 bases, with 11 bases left in between. Germline V lookup: CDR1 LNHDA, CDR2 SQIVND (reference sequence). The CDR3 consists of 12 residues.

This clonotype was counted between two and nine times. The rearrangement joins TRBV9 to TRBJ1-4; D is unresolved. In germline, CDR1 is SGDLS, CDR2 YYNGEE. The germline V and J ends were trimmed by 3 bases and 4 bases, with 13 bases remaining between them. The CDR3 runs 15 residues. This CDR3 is CASSAGVNRNEKLFF. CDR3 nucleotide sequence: TGTGCCAGCAGCGCCGGGGTTAATCGTAATGAAAAACTGTTTTTT. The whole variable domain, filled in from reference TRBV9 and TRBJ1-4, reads DSGVTQTPKHLITATGQRVTLRCSPRSGDLSVYWYQQSLDQGLQFLIQYYNGEERAKGNILERFSAQQFPDLHSELNLSSLELGDSALYFCASSAGVNRNEKLFFGSGTQLSVL.

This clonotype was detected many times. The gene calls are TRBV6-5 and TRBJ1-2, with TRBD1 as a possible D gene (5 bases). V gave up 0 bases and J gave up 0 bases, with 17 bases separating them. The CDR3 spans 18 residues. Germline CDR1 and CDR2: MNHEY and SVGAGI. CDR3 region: CASSYSRAGRQPNYGYTF. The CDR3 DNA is TGTGCCAGCAGTTACTCGAGGGCAGGGCGTCAGCCTAACTATGGCTACACCTTC.

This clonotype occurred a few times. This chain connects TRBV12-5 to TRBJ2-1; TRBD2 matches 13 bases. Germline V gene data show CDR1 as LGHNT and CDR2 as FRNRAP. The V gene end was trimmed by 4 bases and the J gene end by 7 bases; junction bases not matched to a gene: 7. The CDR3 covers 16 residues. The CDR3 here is CASGSGTSGDPNEQFF. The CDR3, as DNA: TGTGCTAGTGGTTCAGGGACTAGCGGGGACCCAAATGAGCAGTTCTTC.

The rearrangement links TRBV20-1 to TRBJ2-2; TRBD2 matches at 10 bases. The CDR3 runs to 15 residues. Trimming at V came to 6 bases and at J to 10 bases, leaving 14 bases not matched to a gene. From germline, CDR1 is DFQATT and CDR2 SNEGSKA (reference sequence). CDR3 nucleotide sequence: TGCAGTGCCAGGCCCGGGACTAGCGTGGAGAAGGAGCTGTTTTTT. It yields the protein CSARPGTSVEKELFF.